The clone carrying this TCR beta chain was picked up one time. Its antigen is as yet unknown. The CDR3 is 13 amino acids. Germline V gene sequence: CDR1 MDHEN, CDR2 SYDVKM. Trimming cost V 2 bases and J 4 bases, with 6 bases left between them. TCRdb's table, derived via immunoSEQ multiplex PCR, lists solely in-frame clones and lacks some. The table lists more than 95,000 clones, 90% of them singletons. These data belong to a study of T cell clones after liver transplantation. Study at large: In this trial, immunosuppression withdrawal was attempted within 2 years of liver transplant.

Whole-study results and caveats: Graft donor-reactive T cells may have migrated into the graft rather than being deleted.

This sequence was found in a human patient who received a liver transplant. The T cells may come from the graft donor. J is TRBJ1-3 and V is TRBV28, with D unclear. The sample here was CD4+ T cells from blood, taken 12 months after liver transplant. The CDR3 region is CASSLNAGNTIYF. For the CDR3, the DNA is TGTGCCAGCAGTTTAAATGCGGGAAACACCATATATTTT.